This entry lists 32 T cell receptor beta chains sequenced from one sample in a study of blood T cell repertoires in COVID-19 (dated by TCRdb to between 2020 and 2021). The method behind the library was the immunoSEQ multiplex PCR assay. In TCRdb, the immuneACCESS table is reduced to in-frame sequences with V and J assigned. These tables do not hold every clone; where another copy was compared, an unresolved V gene accounts for under half, and the others remain unexplained. In this sample the table shows about 130,000 clones, more than 75% of which occur a single time. The ten largest clonotypes hold approximately 11% of the sample. Material: peripheral blood. The receptors shown here come from a man aged 55 to 69 who had recovered from COVID-19.

The chain joins TRBV5-1 to TRBJ2-1; D might be TRBD2 (6 bases). CDR1 and CDR2 from the germline V gene are SGHRS and YFSETQ. The CDR3 length is 17 residues. Trimming took off 2 bases at V and 7 bases at J, with 22 bases between the two ends. CDR3 nucleotide sequence: TGCGCCAGCAGCTTCGATACAAGCGGGCTGGGGGGTAATGAGCAGTTCTTC. Protein sequence: CASSFDTSGLGGNEQFF.

Only one count was recorded for this clone. The chain employs TRBV30 and TRBJ2-3; 12 bases line up with TRBD2. Germline V lookup: CDR1 GTSNPN, CDR2 SVGIG (reference sequence). The ends lost 1 base at V and 6 bases at J; junction bases unmatched: 2. This CDR3 comprises 14 residues. CDR3 residues: CAWSELAGGDTQYF. In DNA, the CDR3 is TGTGCCTGGAGTGAGCTAGCGGGAGGGGATACGCAGTATTTT.

This chain connects TRBV3-1 (or the pseudogene TRBV3-2) to TRBJ2-1; the D is unclear. The CDR3 has 15 residues. Trimming left V 0 bases short and J 2 bases short, with 8 bases between. From germline, CDR1 is LGHDT and CDR2 YNNKEL (reference sequence). For the CDR3, the DNA is TGTGCCAGCAGCCAAGAGGGCCAAGCCTACAATGAGCAGTTCTTC. It translates to CASSQEGQAYNEQFF.

CDR3 nucleotides: TGTGCCAGCAGCGTAGATCCGGGTACTAGCACAGATACGCAGTATTTT. As protein: CASSVDPGTSTDTQYF. The V and J genes are TRBV9 and TRBJ2-3; the D is unclear. CDR3 length: 16 amino acids. CDR1 and CDR2 (germline): SGDLS, YYNGEE. V lost 0 bases to trimming and J lost 0 bases, with 11 bases between them. The whole variable domain, filled in from reference TRBV9 and TRBJ2-3, reads DSGVTQTPKHLITATGQRVTLRCSPRSGDLSVYWYQQSLDQGLQFLIQYYNGEERAKGNILERFSAQQFPDLHSELNLSSLELGDSALYFCASSVDPGTSTDTQYFGPGTRLTVL.

The chain carries TRBV19 and TRBJ2-3; 7 nucleotides agree with TRBD2. The length of the CDR3 is 14 residues. Germline V lookup: CDR1 LNHDA, CDR2 SQIVND (reference sequence). Trimming took 4 bases from V and 2 from J; bases not matched to a gene: 3. The CDR3 here is CASSNAGVTDTQYF. The DNA for the CDR3 is TGTGCCAGTAGTAACGCGGGGGTCACAGATACGCAGTATTTT.

J is TRBJ2-5 and V is TRBV18; 7 bases match TRBD2. The CDR3 spans 15 residues. Trimming cost V 1 base and J 4 bases; bases outside gene matches: 6. The germline V gene encodes CDR1 KGHSH and CDR2 LQKENI. CDR3 in DNA: TGTGCCAGCTCACCACTTTCCGGGAGGAGAGAGACCCAGTACTTC. Translating gives CASSPLSGRRETQYF.

The genes are TRBV9 and TRBJ2-7, with D possibly being TRBD1 (6 bases). The CDR3 contains 15 residues. Trimming took off 4 bases at V and 3 bases at J, with 17 bases between the two ends. Germline V gene lookup returns CDR1 SGDLS and CDR2 YYNGEE. The chain's CDR3 is CASSTGTTPNYEQYF. CDR3 in DNA: TGTGCCAGCAGCACCGGGACAACCCCAAACTACGAGCAGTACTTC.

This clone has only one observation. This chain joins TRBV29-1 and TRBJ2-1; 8 positions match TRBD1. Per germline, CDR1 SQVTM and CDR2 ANQGSEA. The CDR3 sequence is 15 residues long. Unmatched junction bases numbered 8, after V lost 7 bases and J lost 0 bases. CDR3 nucleotides: TGCAGCGCCCAGGGGGCTGTTTTCTCCTACAATGAGCAGTTCTTC. Translated, it gives CSAQGAVFSYNEQFF.

This chain uses TRBV28 with TRBJ2-3, with 7 positions matching TRBD2. The CDR3 runs to 17 residues. In germline, CDR1 is MDHEN, CDR2 SYDVKM. J was trimmed by 5 bases and V by 5 bases; bases with no gene match: 16. DNA for the CDR3: TGTGCCAGCAGTCTCTCCACGACAGTGGGGGGGGGAGATACGCAGTATTTT. Its protein is CASSLSTTVGGGDTQYF.

The DNA for the CDR3 is TGTGCCAGCAGCCGAGGACTAGCGGGGGGGCCGTCCCGGCAAGAGACCCAGTACTTC. Translating it yields CASSRGLAGGPSRQETQYF. The chain is built from TRBV7-8 and TRBJ2-5; TRBD2 aligns across 15 bases. CDR1 is SGHVS and CDR2 is FQNEAQ in the germline V gene. The CDR3 runs to 19 residues. With V trimmed by 5 bases and J by 2 bases, 12 bases remained unmatched.

V and J are TRBV25-1 and TRBJ1-1; 7 nucleotides match TRBD1. The J segment lost 4 bases and the V segment lost 4 bases, leaving 3 bases of the junction unmatched. CDR3 length equals 13 residues. Looked up from germline, CDR1 is MGHDK and CDR2 is SYGVNS. In DNA form, the CDR3 reads TGTGCCAGCAGTGGAGGGGGCCGCACTGAAGCTTTCTTT. As protein: CASSGGGRTEAFF.

V gene TRBV3-1 (or the pseudogene TRBV3-2) combines with J gene TRBJ2-7, with TRBD2 matching over 10 bases. The CDR3 sequence is 16 residues long. Germline CDR1 and CDR2: LGHDT and YNNKEL (reference sequence). The ends lost 0 bases at V and 7 bases at J; junction bases unmatched: 9. This chain's CDR3 is CASSQDRLAGVGEQYF. The DNA for the CDR3 is TGTGCCAGCAGCCAAGATCGCCTAGCGGGAGTCGGAGAGCAGTACTTC.

The genes are TRBV28 and TRBJ2-6, with no clear D. The CDR3 consists of 15 residues. Germline assignment: CDR1 MDHEN and CDR2 SYDVKM. Trimming shortened V by 2 bases and J by 0 bases, and 5 bases separated the two germline ends. The CDR3, as DNA: TGTGCCAGCAGTTTAGAGCTCTCTGGGGCCAACGTCCTGACTTTC. It codes for CASSLELSGANVLTF.

This rearrangement joins TRBV5-5 to TRBJ2-2; D is perhaps TRBD1 (5 bases). V lost 3 bases to trimming and J lost 4 bases, with 13 bases between them. Germline CDR1 SGHKS, CDR2 YYEKEE (reference sequence). The CDR3 covers 15 residues. The CDR3 sequence is CASSSLRGPTGELFF. For the CDR3, the DNA is TGTGCCAGCAGCTCCCTTAGGGGCCCCACCGGGGAGCTGTTTTTT.

This clone was counted once. In DNA form, the CDR3 reads TGTGCCACCTCGGGACAGGGGGTATCCTTTTCATACAATGAGCAGTTCTTC. Its protein is CATSGQGVSFSYNEQFF. V gene TRBV24-1 combines with J gene TRBJ2-1; 11 nucleotides align to TRBD1. The germline gives CDR1 KGHDR, CDR2 SFDVKD. V was pared by 9 bases and J by 4 bases, with 13 bases of the junction left unmatched. This CDR3 region has 17 residues.

The rearrangement links TRBV5-1 to TRBJ2-1, with a possible D match to TRBD2 (5 bases). CDR1 is SGHRS, CDR2 YFSETQ, per germline. Trimming removed 2 bases at V and 5 bases at J, with 14 bases between. The CDR3 spans 15 residues. Here the CDR3 reads CASSLTGILHNEQFF. In DNA form, the CDR3 reads TGCGCCAGCAGCTTAACGGGAATCCTCCACAATGAGCAGTTCTTC.

The chain has TRBV5-8 and TRBJ2-2; 9 nucleotides align to TRBD2. Trimming took 4 bases from V and 9 from J; bases not matched to a gene: 7. Germline V gene lookup returns CDR1 SGHTS and CDR2 YDEGEE. The CDR3 covers 14 residues. As DNA, the CDR3 is TGTGCCAGCAGCCGGCCGGGACTAGCCCGGGAGCTGTTTTTT. The encoded protein is CASSRPGLARELFF. The full variable domain, in which reference TRBV5-8 and TRBJ2-2 provide the parts outside the CDR3, is EAGVTQSPTHLIKTRGQQATLRCSPISGHTSVYWYQQALGLGLQFLLWYDEGEERNRGNFPPRFSGRQFPNYSSELNVNALELEDSALYLCASSRPGLARELFFGEGSRLTVL.

The chain joins TRBV5-1 to TRBJ1-1, with D perhaps TRBD1 (5 bases). The CDR3 is 14 residues long. Germline V gives CDR1 SGHRS, CDR2 YFSETQ. V lost 0 bases to trimming and J lost 4 bases, with 10 bases between them. Here the CDR3 reads CASSLDQGVTEAFF. Here the CDR3 DNA reads TGCGCCAGCAGCTTGGACCAGGGTGTCACTGAAGCTTTCTTT. Full variable domain (remainder filled in from reference TRBV5-1 and TRBJ1-1): KAGVTQTPRYLIKTRGQQVTLSCSPISGHRSVSWYQQTPGQGLQFLFEYFSETQRNKGNFPGRFSGRQFSNSRSEMNVSTLELGDSALYLCASSLDQGVTEAFFGQGTRLTVV.

The J gene is TRBJ1-3, the V gene TRBV4-2; 8 bases align to TRBD1. With V trimmed by 3 bases and J by 4 bases, 5 bases remained unmatched. CDR1 and CDR2 from the germline V gene are LGHNA and YNFKEQ. The CDR3 length is 15 residues. The CDR3 protein is CASSQAGTGGNTIYF. In nucleotides, the CDR3 is TGTGCCAGCAGCCAGGCCGGGACAGGAGGAAACACCATATATTTT.

The V call is TRBV7-2, the J call TRBJ2-7; 10 bases agree with TRBD2. The germline gives CDR1 SGHTA, CDR2 FQGNSA. V was clipped by 8 bases and J by 2 bases; unmatched bases: 12. The CDR3 is 16 amino acids. This chain's CDR3 is CASRMSGGASTYEQYF. As DNA, the CDR3 is TGTGCCAGCCGGATGAGCGGGGGGGCCTCCACCTACGAGCAGTACTTC.

The chain uses TRBV11-2 and TRBJ1-1, with 7 bases lining up with TRBD1. This CDR3 spans 12 amino acids. Germline CDR1 and CDR2: SGHAT and FQNNGV. V shed 1 base and J 10 bases; nucleotides not matched to a gene: 3. The CDR3, as DNA: TGTGCCAGCAGCTTAGGGGGACAGAGAGCTTTCTTT. It codes for CASSLGGQRAFF.

The table lists this clone with a few counts. The rearrangement links TRBV7-2 to TRBJ1-5; D is undetermined. The CDR3 is 13 amino acids. Deletions cut 4 bases from V and 1 base from J, with 5 bases between. The germline gives CDR1 SGHTA, CDR2 FQGNSA. The chain's CDR3 is CASSWASNQPQHF. DNA of the CDR3: TGTGCCAGCAGCTGGGCCAGCAATCAGCCCCAGCATTTT.

This CDR3 reads CASSGGSRGNEQYF. The CDR3 DNA reads TGTGCCAGCAGCGGGGGGTCGAGGGGCAACGAGCAGTACTTC. This chain connects TRBV7-9 to TRBJ2-7; TRBD2 might be the D (6 bases). V was trimmed by 5 bases and J by 5 bases, leaving 16 bases between them. The CDR3 covers 14 residues. Germline assignment: CDR1 SEHNR and CDR2 FQNEAQ (reference sequence). The full variable domain, its missing parts supplied by reference TRBV7-9 and TRBJ2-7, is DTGVSQNPRHKITKRGQNVTFRCDPISEHNRLYWYRQTLGQGPEFLTYFQNEAQLEKSRLLSDRFSAERPKGSFSTLEIQRTEQGDSAMYLCASSGGSRGNEQYFGPGTRLTVT.

The V gene is TRBV2, the J gene TRBJ2-3; the match to TRBD2 covers 12 bases. J gave up 3 bases and V 6 bases, and 1 base lay outside the gene matches. Germline V CDR1 and CDR2: SNHLY, FYNNEI. The CDR3 covers 14 residues. Written as DNA, the CDR3 is TGTGCCAGCAGACTAGCGGGGGGAACAGATACGCAGTATTTT. It specifies CASRLAGGTDTQYF.

The rearrangement links TRBV5-5 to TRBJ2-3, with D unclear. CDR1 SGHKS and CDR2 YYEKEE come from the germline V gene (reference sequence). Trimming left V 0 bases short and J 0 bases short, with 14 bases between. The CDR3 consists of 17 residues. The CDR3 reads CASSLAHGAYSTDTQYF. CDR3 nucleotide sequence: TGTGCCAGCAGCTTGGCCCACGGAGCTTATAGCACAGATACGCAGTATTTT.

This clone is medium-sized by share. The rearrangement uses TRBV27 and TRBJ1-1; 9 nucleotides line up with TRBD1. From germline, CDR1 is MNHEY and CDR2 SMNVEV (reference sequence). V lost 7 bases and J lost 11; bases outside the gene matches: 14. CDR3 length: 14 residues. CDR3 sequence: CASTPPGTGRFAFF. The CDR3 nucleotides are TGTGCCAGCACCCCCCCCGGGACAGGGAGATTCGCTTTCTTT.

This clone was counted between two and nine times. Distinct nucleotide sequences in the sample also encode this CDR3. This chain joins TRBV5-1 and TRBJ1-1, with 8 bases aligning to TRBD1. Trimming took 3 bases from V and 3 from J; bases not matched to a gene: 4. The CDR3 sequence is 14 residues long. Per the germline V gene, CDR1 is SGHRS and CDR2 is YFSETQ. CDR3 DNA sequence: TGCGCCAGCAGCTCCGGACAGGGATACACTGAAGCTTTCTTT. This codes for CASSSGQGYTEAFF.

The rearrangement uses TRBV27 and TRBJ2-3; D might be TRBD2 (6 bases). Trimming took off 6 bases at V and 1 base at J, with 11 bases between the two ends. The CDR3 has 14 amino acids. The germline V gene has CDR1 MNHEY and CDR2 SMNVEV (reference sequence). The CDR3 reads CASSPGLRTDTQYF. In DNA form, the CDR3 reads TGTGCCAGCAGCCCCGGACTACGCACAGATACGCAGTATTTT.

Only one count was recorded for this clone. The chain uses TRBV30 and TRBJ2-5; 10 bases fit TRBD1. Per the germline V gene, CDR1 is GTSNPN and CDR2 is SVGIG (reference sequence). V was clipped by 2 bases and J by 6 bases; unmatched bases: 9. CDR3 length equals 15 residues. CDR3 in amino acids: CAWSPTGGLDKTQYF. CDR3 sequence (DNA): TGTGCCTGGAGTCCGACAGGGGGCCTGGATAAGACCCAGTACTTC.

CDR3 protein: CATSTGGGGYTF. CDR3 nucleotide sequence: TGTGCCACTTCGACAGGGGGCGGTGGCTACACCTTC. The chain recombines TRBV10-3 with TRBJ1-2; 10 nucleotides align to TRBD1. This CDR3 is 12 amino acids long. After removal of 10 bases from V and 7 bases from J, the junction contained 6 bases not matched to a gene. Germline values: CDR1 ENHRY, CDR2 SYGVKD.

This clone was found once. This chain joins TRBV4-2 and TRBJ2-2, with D possibly being TRBD2 (6 bases). Germline V gene lookup returns CDR1 LGHNA and CDR2 YNFKEQ. This CDR3 spans 14 amino acids. Between the trimmed V and J ends, which lost 1 base and 6 bases, there was a span of 9 bases. The CDR3 protein is CASSQVGGSGELFF. In DNA, the CDR3 is TGTGCCAGCAGCCAAGTCGGGGGATCCGGGGAGCTGTTTTTT.

The chain couples TRBV4-2 to TRBJ2-6; D not resolved. CDR3 length: 13 amino acids. The germline CDR1 and CDR2 sequences are LGHNA and YNFKEQ. Trimming pared 0 bases from V and 17 bases from J, leaving 14 bases between. The CDR3 spells CASSQEGASQMTF. As DNA, the CDR3 is TGTGCCAGCAGCCAAGAGGGCGCCTCCCAGATGACTTTC.